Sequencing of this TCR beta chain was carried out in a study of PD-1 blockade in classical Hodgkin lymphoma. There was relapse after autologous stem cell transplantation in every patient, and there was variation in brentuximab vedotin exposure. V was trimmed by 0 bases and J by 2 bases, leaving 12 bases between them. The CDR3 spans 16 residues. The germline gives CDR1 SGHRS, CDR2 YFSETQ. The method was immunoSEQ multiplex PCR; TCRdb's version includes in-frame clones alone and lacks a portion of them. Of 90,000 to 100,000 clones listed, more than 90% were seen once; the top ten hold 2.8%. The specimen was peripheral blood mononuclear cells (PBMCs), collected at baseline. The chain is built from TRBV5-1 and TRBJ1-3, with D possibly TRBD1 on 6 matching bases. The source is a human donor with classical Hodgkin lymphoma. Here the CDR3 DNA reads TGCGCCAGCAGCTTGGCAAAGACAGGCCCTGGAAACACCATATATTTT. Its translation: CASSLAKTGPGNTIYF.